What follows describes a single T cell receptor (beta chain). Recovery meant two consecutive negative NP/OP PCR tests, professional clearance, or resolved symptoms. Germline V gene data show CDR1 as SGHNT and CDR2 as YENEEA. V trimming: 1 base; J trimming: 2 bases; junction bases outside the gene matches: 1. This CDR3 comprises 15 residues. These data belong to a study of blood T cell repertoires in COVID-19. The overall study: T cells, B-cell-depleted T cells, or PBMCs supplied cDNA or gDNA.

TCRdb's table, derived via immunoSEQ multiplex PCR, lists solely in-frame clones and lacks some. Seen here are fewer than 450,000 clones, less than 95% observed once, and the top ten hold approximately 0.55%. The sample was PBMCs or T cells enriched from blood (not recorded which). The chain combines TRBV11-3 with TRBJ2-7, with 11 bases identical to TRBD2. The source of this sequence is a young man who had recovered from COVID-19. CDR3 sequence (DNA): TGTGCCAGCAGCTTAGGTAGCGGGGGGGCCTACGAGCAGTACTTC. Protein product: CASSLGSGGAYEQYF.